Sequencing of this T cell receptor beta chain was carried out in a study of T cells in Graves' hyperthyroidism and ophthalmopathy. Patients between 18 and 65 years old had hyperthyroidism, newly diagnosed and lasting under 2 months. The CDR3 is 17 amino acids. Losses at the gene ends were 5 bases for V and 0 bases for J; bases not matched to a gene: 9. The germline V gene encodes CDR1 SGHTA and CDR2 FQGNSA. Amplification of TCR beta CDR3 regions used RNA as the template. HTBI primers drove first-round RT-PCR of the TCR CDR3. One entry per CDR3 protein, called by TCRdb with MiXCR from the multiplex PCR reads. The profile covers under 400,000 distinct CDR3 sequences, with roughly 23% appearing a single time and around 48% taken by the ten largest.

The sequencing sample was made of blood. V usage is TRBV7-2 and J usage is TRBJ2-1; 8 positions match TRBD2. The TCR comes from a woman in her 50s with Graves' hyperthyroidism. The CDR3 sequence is CASSHRPLAASYNEQFF. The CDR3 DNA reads TGTGCCAGCAGCCATCGTCCACTAGCGGCCTCCTACAATGAGCAGTTCTTC.